This passage covers 9 T cell receptor beta chains from one sample sequenced in a study of T-cell memory formation after mild COVID-19. TCRdb re-called the 5' RACE reads through MiXCR, storing one row per CDR3 protein. Here the sample spans a few hundred thousand distinct CDR3 sequences, 7.5% to 10% being singletons. The sequencing input was PBMCs or a T cell subset sorted from them (not recorded which). These receptors originate from a man aged 18 to 30 who had mild COVID-19 (a few samples of this study predate the infection). Cell type and time point are not known.

The chain joins TRBV2 to TRBJ2-2, with 7 bases matching TRBD1. Germline lookup yields CDR1 SNHLY and CDR2 FYNNEI. CDR3 length: 17 residues. J was trimmed by 0 bases and V by 0 bases; bases with no gene match: 4. The CDR3 DNA is TGTGCCAGCAGTGAAGCCAAAGGGGGCGCGAACACCGGGGAGCTGTTTTTT. Its protein is CASSEAKGGANTGELFF.

This clonotype was counted at least ten times. The V and J genes are TRBV7-2 and TRBJ2-2; D remains ambiguous. Trimming pared 1 base from V and 7 bases from J, leaving 10 bases between. The CDR3 runs to 14 residues. CDR1 SGHTA and CDR2 FQGNSA come from the germline V gene. CDR3 in DNA: TGTGCCAGCAGCTTAGGTCTGAGGAACGGGGAGCTGTTTTTT. It encodes CASSLGLRNGELFF.

The chain uses TRBV9 and TRBJ2-1, with D tentatively TRBD2 (7 bases). V was trimmed by 7 bases and J by 8 bases, leaving 19 bases between them. The CDR3 loop spans 14 amino acids. From germline, CDR1 is SGDLS and CDR2 YYNGEE. This chain's CDR3 is CASSRMGGGDEQFF. Here the CDR3 DNA reads TGTGCCAGCTCCCGCATGGGGGGGGGCGATGAGCAGTTCTTC. Looking up the rest from reference TRBV9 and TRBJ2-1 gives the full variable domain: DSGVTQTPKHLITATGQRVTLRCSPRSGDLSVYWYQQSLDQGLQFLIQYYNGEERAKGNILERFSAQQFPDLHSELNLSSLELGDSALYFCASSRMGGGDEQFFGPGTRLTVL.

This clonotype was counted only a few times. V and J are TRBV9 and TRBJ2-1; 7 bases are a match to TRBD2. J gave up 7 bases and V 3 bases, and 13 bases lay outside the gene matches. Germline values: CDR1 SGDLS, CDR2 YYNGEE. The CDR3 covers 16 residues. The CDR3: CASSAPWAGVGNEQFF. Here the CDR3 DNA reads TGTGCCAGCAGCGCCCCATGGGCGGGGGTGGGGAATGAGCAGTTCTTC. The entire variable domain, with the rest obtained from reference TRBV9 and TRBJ2-1, is as follows: DSGVTQTPKHLITATGQRVTLRCSPRSGDLSVYWYQQSLDQGLQFLIQYYNGEERAKGNILERFSAQQFPDLHSELNLSSLELGDSALYFCASSAPWAGVGNEQFFGPGTRLTVL.

The chain uses TRBV7-9 and TRBJ2-7; 7 nucleotides agree with TRBD2. The CDR3 is 16 residues long. The ends lost 3 bases at V and 7 bases at J; junction bases unmatched: 15. Per the germline V gene, CDR1 is SEHNR and CDR2 is FQNEAQ (reference sequence). CDR3 DNA sequence: TGTGCCAGCAGCTTGAGGGGAGGGATGGGCTTCGGGGAGCAGTACTTC. It translates to CASSLRGGMGFGEQYF.

This clonotype was seen more than once but under ten times. The CDR3 reads CSARDPRSYNEQFF. Written as DNA, the CDR3 is TGCAGTGCTAGGGATCCGAGGTCCTACAATGAGCAGTTCTTC. V usage is TRBV20-1 and J usage is TRBJ2-1; no definite D call. Per the germline V gene, CDR1 is DFQATT and CDR2 is SNEGSKA (reference sequence). Trimming took 3 bases from V and 1 from J, leaving 10 bases between them. This CDR3 has 14 residues.

This clonotype was seen a handful of times. The DNA for the CDR3 is TGTGCCAGCACCCCGGTGGGCAATCAGCCCCAGCATTTT. As protein: CASTPVGNQPQHF. The chain recombines TRBV12-3 or TRBV12-4 with TRBJ1-5; D ambiguous. The CDR3 is 13 amino acids. V dropped 7 bases and J dropped 2 bases, with 9 bases sitting between them.

This rearrangement joins TRBV7-3 to TRBJ1-2, with 9 nucleotides matching TRBD1. This CDR3 is built from 13 residues. The V gene end was trimmed by 10 bases and the J gene end by 2 bases; junction bases not matched to a gene: 5. Germline V gene sequence: CDR1 SGHTA, CDR2 FQGTGA. The CDR3 region has the DNA TGTGCCAACAGGACAGGGGTGAACTATGGCTACACCTTC. It specifies CANRTGVNYGYTF.

This clonotype has ten or more counts. CDR3 DNA sequence: TGCGCCAGCAGCTTGGTTCCGGGGTCAGCGACCGGGGAGCTGTTTTTT. It specifies CASSLVPGSATGELFF. This chain connects TRBV5-1 to TRBJ2-2; possible D gene TRBD2, 5 bases. The V gene's germline CDR1 is SGHRS and CDR2 YFSETQ. CDR3 length: 16 residues. Trimming took off 0 bases at V and 5 bases at J, with 14 bases between the two ends.